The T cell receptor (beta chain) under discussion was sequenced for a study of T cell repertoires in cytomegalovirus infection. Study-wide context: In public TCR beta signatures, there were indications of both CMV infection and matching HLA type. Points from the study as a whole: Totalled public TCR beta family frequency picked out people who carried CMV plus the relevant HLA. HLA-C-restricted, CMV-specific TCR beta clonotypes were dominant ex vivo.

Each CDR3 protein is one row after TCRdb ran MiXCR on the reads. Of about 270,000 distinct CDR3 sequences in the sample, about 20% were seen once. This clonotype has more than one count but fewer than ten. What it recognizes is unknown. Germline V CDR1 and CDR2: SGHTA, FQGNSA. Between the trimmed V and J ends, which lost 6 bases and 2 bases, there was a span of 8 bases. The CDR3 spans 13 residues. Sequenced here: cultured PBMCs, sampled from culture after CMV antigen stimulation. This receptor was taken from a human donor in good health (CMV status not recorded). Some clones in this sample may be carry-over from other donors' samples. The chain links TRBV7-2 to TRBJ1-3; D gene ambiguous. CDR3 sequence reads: CASSRQTGNTIYF. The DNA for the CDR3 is TGTGCCAGCAGTAGACAAACTGGAAACACCATATATTTT. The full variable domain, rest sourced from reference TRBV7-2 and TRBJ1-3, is GAGVSQSPSNKVTEKGKDVELRCDPISGHTALYWYRQSLGQGLEFLIYFQGNSAPDKSGLPSDRFSAERTGGSVSTLTIQRTQQEDSAVYLCASSRQTGNTIYFGEGSWLTVV.